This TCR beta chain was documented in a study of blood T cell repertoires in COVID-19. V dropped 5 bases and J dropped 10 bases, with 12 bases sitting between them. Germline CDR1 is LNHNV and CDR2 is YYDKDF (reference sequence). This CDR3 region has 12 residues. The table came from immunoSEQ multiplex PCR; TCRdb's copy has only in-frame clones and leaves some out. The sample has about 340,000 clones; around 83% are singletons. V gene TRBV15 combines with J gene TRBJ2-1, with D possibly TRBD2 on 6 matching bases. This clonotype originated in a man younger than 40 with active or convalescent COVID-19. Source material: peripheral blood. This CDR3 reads CATSGTAGEQFF. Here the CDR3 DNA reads TGTGCCACCAGCGGAACGGCGGGGGAGCAGTTCTTC. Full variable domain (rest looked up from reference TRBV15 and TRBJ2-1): DAMVIQNPRYQVTQFGKPVTLSCSQTLNHNVMYWYQQKSSQAPKLLFHYYDKDFNNEADTPDNFQSRRPNTSFCFLDIRSPGLGDTAMYLCATSGTAGEQFFGPGTRLTVL.